The clone carrying this T cell receptor beta chain was detected many times. Each cDNA molecule carried a unique molecular identifier. From the 5' RACE reads, TCRdb called clonotypes with MiXCR, one entry per CDR3 protein. The sample gives tens of thousands of distinct CDR3 sequences, over 10% of which show up once; 4% to 5% is in the top ten. The sample comes from a study of early T cells in non-severe SARS-CoV-2 infection. The ends were cut back, 1 base at V and 0 bases at J, with 10 bases in the middle. The germline V gene encodes CDR1 SGHTA and CDR2 FQGNSA. The CDR3 consists of 16 residues. This TCR derives from an adult who was a healthcare worker with PCR-confirmed SARS-CoV-2 infection or an uninfected control (not recorded which). The sample taken for sequencing was whole blood. This rearrangement joins TRBV7-2 to TRBJ1-3; D is unclear. CDR3 sequence (DNA): TGTGCCAGCAGCTTAGACCCGCCTTACTCTGGAAACACCATATATTTT. Its protein is CASSLDPPYSGNTIYF.